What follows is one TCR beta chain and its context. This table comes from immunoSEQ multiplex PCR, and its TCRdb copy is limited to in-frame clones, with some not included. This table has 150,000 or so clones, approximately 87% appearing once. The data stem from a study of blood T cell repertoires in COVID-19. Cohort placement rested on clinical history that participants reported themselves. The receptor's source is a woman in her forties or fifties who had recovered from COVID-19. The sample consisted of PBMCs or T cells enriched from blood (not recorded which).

The CDR3 sequence: CASSRPMGGNSFTEAFF. CDR3 coding DNA: TGTGCCAGCAGCCGCCCAATGGGGGGGAATTCTTTCACTGAAGCTTTCTTT. This chain links TRBV7-2 with TRBJ1-1, with a possible D match to TRBD1 (5 bases). In germline, CDR1 is SGHTA, CDR2 FQGNSA. The CDR3 sequence is 17 residues long. V lost 5 bases to trimming and J lost 4 bases, with 23 bases between them.